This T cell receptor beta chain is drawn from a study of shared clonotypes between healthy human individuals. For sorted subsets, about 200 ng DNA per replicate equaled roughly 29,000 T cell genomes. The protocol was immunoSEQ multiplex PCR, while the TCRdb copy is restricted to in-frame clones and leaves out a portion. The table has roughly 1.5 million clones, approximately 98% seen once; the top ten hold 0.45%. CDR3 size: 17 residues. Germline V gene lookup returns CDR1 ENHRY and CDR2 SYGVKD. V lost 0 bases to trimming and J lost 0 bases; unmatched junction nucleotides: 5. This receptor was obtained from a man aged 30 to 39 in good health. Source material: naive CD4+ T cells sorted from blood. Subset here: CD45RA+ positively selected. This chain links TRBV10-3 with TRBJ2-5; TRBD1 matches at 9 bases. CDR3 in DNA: TGTGCCATCAGTGAGTCGCACAGGGGGCCCGACCAAGAGACCCAGTACTTC. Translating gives CAISESHRGPDQETQYF.